A selection of T cell receptor beta chains follows, all from one sample in a study of cytomegalovirus exposure and HLA in healthy donors. The assay was immunoSEQ multiplex PCR, and TCRdb's table has in-frame clones only and misses some. Of 200,000 to 250,000 clones listed, 70% to 85% were seen once; the top ten hold 0.22%. Sequences were obtained from PBMCs. Receptors originate from a girl aged 2 to 9 in good health and CMV-seronegative. CDR3s include the opening cysteine and the closing phenylalanine or tryptophan. A D gene is named only where the DNA matches it firmly. Clone size is stated in some rows and not others, as once, few, many or a class when expanded.

D gene: TRBD1; clone size: .; V gene: TRBV29-1; J gene: TRBJ2-1; CDR3 protein: CSVQTGVTYNEQFF; CDR3 DNA: TGCAGCGTTCAAACAGGGGTCACCTACAATGAGCAGTTCTTC
D gene: .; clone size: .; V gene: TRBV10-3; J gene: TRBJ1-5; CDR3 protein: CAISYSAGNQPQHF; CDR3 DNA: TGTGCCATCAGCTATTCCGCCGGTAATCAGCCCCAGCATTTT
D gene: TRBD1; clone size: .; V gene: TRBV9; J gene: TRBJ1-3; CDR3 protein: CASRGGTGSNTIYF; CDR3 DNA: TGTGCCAGCAGGGGGGGGACAGGGAGTAACACCATATATTTT
D gene: .; clone size: .; V gene: TRBV6-5; J gene: TRBJ1-1; CDR3 protein: CASSNGQGWETAFF; CDR3 DNA: TGTGCCAGCAGCAACGGGCAAGGGTGGGAGACGGCTTTCTTT
D gene: .; clone size: .; V gene: TRBV7-8; J gene: TRBJ1-1; CDR3 protein: CASSATWPTAAVNTEAFF; CDR3 DNA: TGTGCCAGCAGCGCCACATGGCCGACGGCGGCAGTGAACACTGAAGCTTTCTTT
D gene: TRBD1; clone size: few; V gene: TRBV10-3; J gene: TRBJ2-1; CDR3 protein: CAIRSGGGSYNEQFF; CDR3 DNA: TGTGCCATCAGATCAGGGGGCGGCTCCTACAATGAGCAGTTCTTC
D gene: TRBD1; clone size: .; V gene: TRBV5-1; J gene: TRBJ2-4; CDR3 protein: CASSLALGQGANIQYF; CDR3 DNA: TGCGCCAGCAGCTTGGCCCTGGGACAGGGGGCAAACATTCAGTACTTC
D gene: .; clone size: few; V gene: TRBV6-5; J gene: TRBJ1-1; CDR3 protein: CASSWGAEAFF; CDR3 DNA: TGTGCCAGCAGCTGGGGGGCTGAAGCTTTCTTT
D gene: .; clone size: .; V gene: TRBV11-1; J gene: TRBJ1-1; CDR3 protein: CASSLPGLLNTEAFF; CDR3 DNA: TGTGCCAGCAGCCTTCCGGGACTCCTGAACACTGAAGCTTTCTTT
D gene: .; clone size: few; V gene: TRBV5-4; J gene: TRBJ1-4; CDR3 protein: CASSPGLLNEKLFF; CDR3 DNA: TGTGCCAGCAGCCCGGGACTACTAAATGAAAAACTGTTTTTT
D gene: .; clone size: .; V gene: TRBV4-1; J gene: TRBJ1-1; CDR3 protein: CASTSGQGRNTEAFF; CDR3 DNA: TGCGCCAGCACATCCGGCCAGGGGCGGAACACTGAAGCTTTCTTT
D gene: .; clone size: .; V gene: TRBV7-2; J gene: TRBJ1-3; CDR3 protein: CASSLTGNSGNTIYF; CDR3 DNA: TGTGCCAGCAGCTTAACAGGGAATTCTGGAAACACCATATATTTT
D gene: TRBD2; clone size: .; V gene: TRBV5-6; J gene: TRBJ2-7; CDR3 protein: CASSPGLAGAAYF; CDR3 DNA: TGTGCCAGCAGCCCCGGACTAGCGGGAGCGGCCTACTTC
D gene: .; clone size: .; V gene: TRBV6-4; J gene: TRBJ2-5; CDR3 protein: CARPQRRAETQYF; CDR3 DNA: TGTGCCAGGCCCCAGCGCAGGGCGGAGACCCAGTACTTC
D gene: .; clone size: once; V gene: TRBV5-4; J gene: TRBJ1-4; CDR3 protein: CASSSLRTDHLEKLFF; CDR3 DNA: TGTGCCAGCAGTTCTCTCAGGACAGACCATCTTGAAAAACTGTTTTTT
D gene: .; clone size: .; V gene: TRBV19; J gene: TRBJ1-2; CDR3 protein: CASSSLMSNSGYTF; CDR3 DNA: TGTGCCAGTAGTTCTCTCATGAGTAATTCTGGCTACACCTTC
D gene: .; clone size: .; V gene: TRBV4-1; J gene: TRBJ1-2; CDR3 protein: CASSQVGLEGYTF; CDR3 DNA: TGCGCCAGCAGCCAAGTGGGCCTCGAAGGCTACACCTTC
D gene: TRBD1; clone size: .; V gene: TRBV5-1; J gene: TRBJ2-1; CDR3 protein: CASSLARQGWEQFF; CDR3 DNA: TGCGCCAGCAGCTTGGCCCGACAGGGATGGGAGCAGTTCTTC
D gene: TRBD2; clone size: .; V gene: TRBV5-1; J gene: TRBJ2-1; CDR3 protein: CASSLAAGGIDEQFF; CDR3 DNA: TGCGCCAGCAGCTTGGCTGCGGGGGGGATAGATGAGCAGTTCTTC
D gene: .; clone size: .; V gene: TRBV2; J gene: TRBJ1-3; CDR3 protein: CASSEAHRVNGNTIYF; CDR3 DNA: TGTGCCAGCAGTGAAGCCCACAGGGTAAATGGAAACACCATATATTTT
D gene: .; clone size: few; V gene: TRBV7-6; J gene: TRBJ2-7; CDR3 protein: CASSLVGTLSSYEQYF; CDR3 DNA: TGTGCCAGCAGCTTAGTAGGGACTCTTAGCTCCTACGAGCAGTACTTC
D gene: TRBD1; clone size: .; V gene: TRBV7-3; J gene: TRBJ1-6; CDR3 protein: CASSSTGDSPLHF; CDR3 DNA: TGTGCCAGCAGCTCGACAGGGGATTCACCCCTCCACTTT
D gene: .; clone size: .; V gene: TRBV29-1; J gene: TRBJ2-5; CDR3 protein: CSARQVLQETQYF; CDR3 DNA: TGCAGCGCCCGGCAGGTGCTCCAAGAGACCCAGTACTTC
D gene: TRBD1; clone size: few; V gene: TRBV6-5; J gene: TRBJ1-2; CDR3 protein: CASSYSRQGDGYTF; CDR3 DNA: TGTGCCAGCAGTTACTCGAGACAGGGGGATGGCTACACCTTC
D gene: .; clone size: .; V gene: TRBV16; J gene: TRBJ1-4; CDR3 protein: CASSHDRLNEKLFF; CDR3 DNA: TGTGCCAGCAGCCATGACAGGCTCAATGAAAAACTGTTTTTT
D gene: .; clone size: .; V gene: TRBV15; J gene: TRBJ1-2; CDR3 protein: CATSRDQGGVYGYTF; CDR3 DNA: TGTGCCACCAGCAGAGATCAAGGAGGGGTATATGGCTACACCTTC
D gene: .; clone size: .; V gene: TRBV10-2; J gene: TRBJ2-4; CDR3 protein: CASSHLAKNIQYF; CDR3 DNA: TGCGCCAGCAGCCACTTAGCCAAAAACATTCAGTACTTC
D gene: TRBD2; clone size: .; V gene: TRBV6-1; J gene: TRBJ2-3; CDR3 protein: CASMREGNSDTQYF; CDR3 DNA: TGTGCCAGCATGCGGGAGGGCAATTCAGATACGCAGTATTTT
D gene: TRBD1; clone size: .; V gene: TRBV5-4; J gene: TRBJ1-2; CDR3 protein: CASPGTGNGYTF; CDR3 DNA: TGTGCGAGTCCCGGGACAGGGAATGGCTACACCTTC
D gene: .; clone size: .; V gene: TRBV7-2; J gene: TRBJ2-6; CDR3 protein: CASSPFYRAGANVLTF; CDR3 DNA: TGTGCCAGCAGCCCCTTTTACAGGGCTGGGGCCAACGTCCTGACTTTC
D gene: TRBD2; clone size: .; V gene: TRBV18; J gene: TRBJ2-5; CDR3 protein: CASSPLISSRRGGPETQYF; CDR3 DNA: TGTGCCAGCTCACCACTCATCTCTAGCAGGCGGGGGGGCCCAGAGACCCAGTACTTC
D gene: .; clone size: few; V gene: TRBV7-2; J gene: TRBJ2-5; CDR3 protein: CASSINRETQYF; CDR3 DNA: TGTGCCAGCAGCATAAACCGGGAGACCCAGTACTTC
D gene: TRBD1; clone size: .; V gene: TRBV5-1; J gene: TRBJ2-7; CDR3 protein: CASSLGTGQGREQYF; CDR3 DNA: TGCGCCAGCAGCTTGGGTACGGGACAGGGGAGAGAGCAGTACTTC
D gene: TRBD1; clone size: .; V gene: TRBV5-4; J gene: TRBJ1-2; CDR3 protein: CASSYNSQGDGYTF; CDR3 DNA: TGTGCCAGCAGCTATAACTCACAGGGGGATGGCTACACCTTC
D gene: .; clone size: few; V gene: TRBV5-1; J gene: TRBJ2-1; CDR3 protein: CASSFLVGGEYNEQFF; CDR3 DNA: TGCGCCAGCAGCTTTTTGGTGGGGGGAGAATACAATGAGCAGTTCTTC
D gene: .; clone size: .; V gene: TRBV5-1; J gene: TRBJ1-1; CDR3 protein: CASRLDSMNTEAFF; CDR3 DNA: TGCGCCAGCCGCCTTGACAGCATGAACACTGAAGCTTTCTTT
D gene: TRBD1; clone size: .; V gene: TRBV18; J gene: TRBJ1-1; CDR3 protein: CASSPSDRATNTEAFF; CDR3 DNA: TGTGCCAGCTCACCCTCGGACAGGGCCACGAACACTGAAGCTTTCTTT
D gene: .; clone size: once; V gene: TRBV7-6; J gene: TRBJ2-3; CDR3 protein: CASSSRSVPHGADTQYF; CDR3 DNA: TGTGCCAGCAGCTCACGCTCGGTCCCCCACGGGGCAGATACGCAGTATTTT
D gene: .; clone size: .; V gene: TRBV29-1; J gene: TRBJ2-7; CDR3 protein: CSVGADTYEQYF; CDR3 DNA: TGCAGCGTTGGGGCCGACACCTACGAGCAGTACTTC
D gene: .; clone size: .; V gene: TRBV2; J gene: TRBJ1-5; CDR3 protein: CASSSPYSNQPQHF; CDR3 DNA: TGTGCCAGCAGCTCACCCTATAGCAATCAGCCCCAGCATTTT
D gene: TRBD2; clone size: .; V gene: TRBV10-1; J gene: TRBJ2-7; CDR3 protein: CASSEGSWRGGSSYEQYF; CDR3 DNA: TGCGCCAGCAGTGAGGGGAGTTGGAGGGGAGGGAGCTCCTACGAGCAGTACTTC
D gene: .; clone size: .; V gene: TRBV30; J gene: TRBJ1-2; CDR3 protein: CAWSVGYSDGYTF; CDR3 DNA: TGTGCCTGGAGTGTCGGCTACAGTGATGGCTACACCTTC
D gene: TRBD2; clone size: few; V gene: TRBV4-1; J gene: TRBJ2-3; CDR3 protein: CASSSSPASGSTDTQYF; CDR3 DNA: TGCGCCAGCAGCTCTTCCCCAGCTAGCGGCTCCACAGATACGCAGTATTTT
D gene: TRBD2; clone size: few; V gene: TRBV10-3; J gene: TRBJ2-1; CDR3 protein: CAISGGTSGRTEQFF; CDR3 DNA: TGTGCCATCAGTGGCGGGACTAGCGGGAGGACTGAGCAGTTCTTC
D gene: .; clone size: .; V gene: TRBV10-3; J gene: TRBJ1-5; CDR3 protein: CAISVAGANQPQHF; CDR3 DNA: TGTGCCATCAGTGTAGCGGGGGCGAATCAGCCCCAGCATTTT
D gene: TRBD2; clone size: .; V gene: TRBV7-9; J gene: TRBJ2-3; CDR3 protein: CASSGPRAEREAPMDTQYF; CDR3 DNA: TGTGCCAGCAGCGGGCCCCGAGCCGAGCGGGAGGCCCCAATGGATACGCAGTATTTT
D gene: .; clone size: .; V gene: TRBV25-1; J gene: TRBJ2-1; CDR3 protein: CASSDQGSNEQFF; CDR3 DNA: TGTGCCAGCAGTGATCAGGGCTCCAATGAGCAGTTCTTC
D gene: TRBD1; clone size: .; V gene: TRBV6-5; J gene: TRBJ1-2; CDR3 protein: CASSYNGGQGVNGYTF; CDR3 DNA: TGTGCCAGCAGTTACAATGGAGGACAGGGGGTAAATGGCTACACCTTC
D gene: .; clone size: .; V gene: TRBV15; J gene: TRBJ2-3; CDR3 protein: CATAWGAGGPDTQYF; CDR3 DNA: TGTGCCACCGCATGGGGGGCAGGGGGGCCAGATACGCAGTATTTT
D gene: .; clone size: .; V gene: TRBV2; J gene: TRBJ2-2; CDR3 protein: CASSVYSNTGELFF; CDR3 DNA: TGTGCCAGCAGTGTGTACAGTAACACCGGGGAGCTGTTTTTT